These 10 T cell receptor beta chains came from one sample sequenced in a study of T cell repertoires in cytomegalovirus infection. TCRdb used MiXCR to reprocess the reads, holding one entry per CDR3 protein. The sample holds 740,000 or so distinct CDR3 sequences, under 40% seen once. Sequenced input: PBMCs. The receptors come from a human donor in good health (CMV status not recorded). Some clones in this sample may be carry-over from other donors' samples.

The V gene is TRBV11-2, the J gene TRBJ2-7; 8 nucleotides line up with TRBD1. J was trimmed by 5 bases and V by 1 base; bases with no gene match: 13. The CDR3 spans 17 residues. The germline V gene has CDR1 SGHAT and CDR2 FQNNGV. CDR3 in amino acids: CASSLVPGQAFGNEQYF. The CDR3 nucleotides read TGTGCCAGCAGCTTAGTTCCGGGACAGGCTTTTGGGAACGAGCAGTACTTC.

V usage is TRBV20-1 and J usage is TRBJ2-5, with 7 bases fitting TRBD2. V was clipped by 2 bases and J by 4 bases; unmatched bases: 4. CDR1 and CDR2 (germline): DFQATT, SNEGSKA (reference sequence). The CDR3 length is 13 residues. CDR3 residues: CSARMGGRETQYF. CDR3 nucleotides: TGCAGTGCTAGAATGGGCGGGAGAGAGACCCAGTACTTC.

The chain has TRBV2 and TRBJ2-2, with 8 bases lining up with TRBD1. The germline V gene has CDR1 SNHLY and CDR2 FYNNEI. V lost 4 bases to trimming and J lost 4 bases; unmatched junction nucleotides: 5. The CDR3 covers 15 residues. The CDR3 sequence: CASSVRGPSTGELFF. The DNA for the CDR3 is TGTGCCAGCAGTGTCAGGGGGCCTTCCACCGGGGAGCTGTTTTTT.

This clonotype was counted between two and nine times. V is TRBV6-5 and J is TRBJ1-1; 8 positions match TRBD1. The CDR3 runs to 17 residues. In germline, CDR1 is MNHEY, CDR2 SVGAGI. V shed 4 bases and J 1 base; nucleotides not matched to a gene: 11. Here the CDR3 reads CASSWEKARGRNTEAFF. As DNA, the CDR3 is TGTGCCAGCAGTTGGGAAAAAGCCAGGGGGCGGAACACTGAAGCTTTCTTT.

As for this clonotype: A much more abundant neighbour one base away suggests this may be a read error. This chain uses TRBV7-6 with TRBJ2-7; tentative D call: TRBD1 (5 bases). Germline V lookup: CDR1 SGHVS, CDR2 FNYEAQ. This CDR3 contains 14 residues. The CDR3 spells CASSLPNRLYEQSF. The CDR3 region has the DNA TGTGCCAGCAGCTTACCCAACAGGTTGTACGAGCAGTCCTTC.

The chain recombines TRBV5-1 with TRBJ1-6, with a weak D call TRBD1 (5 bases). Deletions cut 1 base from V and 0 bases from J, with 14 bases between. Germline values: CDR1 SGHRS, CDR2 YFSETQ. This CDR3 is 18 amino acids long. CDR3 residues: CASSLLTASSSYNSPLHF. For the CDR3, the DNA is TGCGCCAGCAGCTTGTTGACAGCCTCGAGCTCCTATAATTCACCCCTCCACTTT.

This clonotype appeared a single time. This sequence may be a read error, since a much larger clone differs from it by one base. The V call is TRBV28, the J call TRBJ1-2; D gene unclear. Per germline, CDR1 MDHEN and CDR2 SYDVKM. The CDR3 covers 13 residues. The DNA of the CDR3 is TGTTCCAGCAGTACTTATACTAACTATGGCTACACCTTC. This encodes CSSSTYTNYGYTF.

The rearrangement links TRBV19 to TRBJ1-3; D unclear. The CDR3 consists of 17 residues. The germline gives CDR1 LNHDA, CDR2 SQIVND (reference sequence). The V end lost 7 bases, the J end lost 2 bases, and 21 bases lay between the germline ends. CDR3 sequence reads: CASNWKAGPSAGNTIYF. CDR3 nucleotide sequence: TGTGCCAGTAATTGGAAGGCCGGCCCAAGCGCTGGAAACACCATATATTTT.

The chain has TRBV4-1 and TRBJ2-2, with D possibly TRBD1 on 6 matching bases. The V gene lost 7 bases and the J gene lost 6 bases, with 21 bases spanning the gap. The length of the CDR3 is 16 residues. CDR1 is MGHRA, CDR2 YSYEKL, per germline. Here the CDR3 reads CASKRDTGFRAGELFF. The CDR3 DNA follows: TGCGCCAGCAAGCGAGACACAGGGTTCCGCGCCGGGGAGCTGTTTTTT.

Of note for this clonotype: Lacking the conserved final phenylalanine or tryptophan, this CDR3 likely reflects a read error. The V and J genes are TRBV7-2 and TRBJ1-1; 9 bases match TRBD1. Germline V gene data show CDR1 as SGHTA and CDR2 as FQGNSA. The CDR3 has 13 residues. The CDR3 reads CASSRDRVTDAFV. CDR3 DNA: TGTGCCAGCAGCCGGGACAGGGTAACTGACGCTTTCGTT.